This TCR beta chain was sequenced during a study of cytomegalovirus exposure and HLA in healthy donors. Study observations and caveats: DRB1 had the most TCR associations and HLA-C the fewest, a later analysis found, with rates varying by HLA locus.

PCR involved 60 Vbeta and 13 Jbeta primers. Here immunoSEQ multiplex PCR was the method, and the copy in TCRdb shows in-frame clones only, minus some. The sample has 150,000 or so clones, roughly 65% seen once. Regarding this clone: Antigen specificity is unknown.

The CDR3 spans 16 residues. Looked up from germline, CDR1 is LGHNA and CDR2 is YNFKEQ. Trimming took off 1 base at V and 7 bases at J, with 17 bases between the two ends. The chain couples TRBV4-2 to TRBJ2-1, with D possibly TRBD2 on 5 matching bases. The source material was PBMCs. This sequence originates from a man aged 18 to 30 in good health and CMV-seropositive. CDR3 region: CASSQAGSREGNEQFF. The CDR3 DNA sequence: TGTGCCAGCAGCCAAGCGGGATCGAGGGAAGGGAATGAGCAGTTCTTC.